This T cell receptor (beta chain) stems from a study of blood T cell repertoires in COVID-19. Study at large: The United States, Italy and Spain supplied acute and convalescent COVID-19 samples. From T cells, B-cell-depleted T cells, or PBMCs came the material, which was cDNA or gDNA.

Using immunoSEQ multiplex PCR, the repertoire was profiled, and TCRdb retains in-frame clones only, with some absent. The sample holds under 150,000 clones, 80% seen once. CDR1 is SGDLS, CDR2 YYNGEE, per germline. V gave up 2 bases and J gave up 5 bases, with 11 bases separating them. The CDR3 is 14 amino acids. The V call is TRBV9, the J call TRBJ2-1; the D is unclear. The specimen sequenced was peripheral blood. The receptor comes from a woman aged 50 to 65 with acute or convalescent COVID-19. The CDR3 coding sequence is TGTGCCAGCAGCGTCAATACGGCGGACAATGAGCAGTTCTTC. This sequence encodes CASSVNTADNEQFF.